This T cell receptor (beta chain) was found in a study of T cells in Graves' hyperthyroidism and ophthalmopathy. V shed 3 bases and J 3 bases; nucleotides not matched to a gene: 7. In germline, CDR1 is LGHNT, CDR2 FRNRAP. The CDR3 covers 16 residues. The study based diagnoses on clinical symptoms, serum thyroxine and TRAb, thyroid ultrasound and orbital computed tomography. TCR beta CDR3 sequences were amplified from RNA transcripts. When the TCR CDR3 underwent first-round RT-PCR, the HTBI primer set was used. TCRdb ran MiXCR on the multiplex PCR reads and lists one entry per CDR3 protein. The sample gives 350,000 to 450,000 distinct CDR3 sequences, around an eighth of which show up once; 25% to 30% is in the top ten.

Sequencing input: blood. The TCR was taken from a man in his fifties or sixties with Graves' ophthalmopathy. This chain links TRBV12-5 with TRBJ1-5, with 8 bases identical to TRBD1. CDR3 nucleotide sequence: TGTGCTAGTGGTTTCGCCAGGGGGCTGGTCAATCAGCCCCAGCATTTT. Translation: CASGFARGLVNQPQHF.